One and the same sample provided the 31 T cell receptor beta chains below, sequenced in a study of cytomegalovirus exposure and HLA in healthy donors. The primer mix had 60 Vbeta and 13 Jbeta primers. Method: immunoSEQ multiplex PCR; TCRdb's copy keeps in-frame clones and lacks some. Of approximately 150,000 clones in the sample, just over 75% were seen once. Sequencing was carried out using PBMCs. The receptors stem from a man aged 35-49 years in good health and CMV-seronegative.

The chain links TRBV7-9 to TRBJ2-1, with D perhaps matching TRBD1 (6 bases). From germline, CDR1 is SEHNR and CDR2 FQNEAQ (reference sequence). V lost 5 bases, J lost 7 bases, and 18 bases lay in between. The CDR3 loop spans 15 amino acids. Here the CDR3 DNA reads TGTGCCAGCAGCCGGACCGCCCTAGGGGGAAATGAGCAGTTCTTC. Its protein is CASSRTALGGNEQFF.

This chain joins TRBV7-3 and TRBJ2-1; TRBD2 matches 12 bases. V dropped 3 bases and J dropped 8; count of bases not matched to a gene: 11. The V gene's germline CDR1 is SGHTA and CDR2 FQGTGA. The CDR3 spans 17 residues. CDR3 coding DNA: TGTGCCAGCAGCTTTGCCCCGGGACTAGCGGGCAGGGATGAGCAGTTCTTC. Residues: CASSFAPGLAGRDEQFF.

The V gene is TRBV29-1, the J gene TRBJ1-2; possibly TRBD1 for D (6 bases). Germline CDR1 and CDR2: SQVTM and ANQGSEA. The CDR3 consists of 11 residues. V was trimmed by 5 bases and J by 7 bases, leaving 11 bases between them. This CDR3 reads CSVRGGFGYTF. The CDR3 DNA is TGCAGCGTTCGAGGGGGTTTTGGCTACACCTTC.

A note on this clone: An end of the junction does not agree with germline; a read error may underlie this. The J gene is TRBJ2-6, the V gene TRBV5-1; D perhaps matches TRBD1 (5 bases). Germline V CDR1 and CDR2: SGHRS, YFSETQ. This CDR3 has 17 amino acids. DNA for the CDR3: TGCGCCAGCAGCTTGGTGGAAAGGGGCTCTGGGGCCAACGGCCTGACTTTC. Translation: CASSLVERGSGANGLTF.

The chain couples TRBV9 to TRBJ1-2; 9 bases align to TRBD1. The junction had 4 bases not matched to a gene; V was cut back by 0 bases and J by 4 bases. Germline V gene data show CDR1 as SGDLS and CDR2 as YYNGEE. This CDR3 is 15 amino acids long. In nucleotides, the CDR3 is TGTGCCAGCAGCGTAGAGGACAGGGGTGGCTATGGCTACACCTTC. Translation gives CASSVEDRGGYGYTF.

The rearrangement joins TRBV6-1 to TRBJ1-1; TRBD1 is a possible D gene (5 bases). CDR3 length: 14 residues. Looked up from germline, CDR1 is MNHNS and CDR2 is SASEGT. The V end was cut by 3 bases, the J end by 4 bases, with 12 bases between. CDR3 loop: CASSDRGLSTEAFF. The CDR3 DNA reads TGTGCCAGCAGTGATCGGGGGTTGAGCACTGAAGCTTTCTTT.

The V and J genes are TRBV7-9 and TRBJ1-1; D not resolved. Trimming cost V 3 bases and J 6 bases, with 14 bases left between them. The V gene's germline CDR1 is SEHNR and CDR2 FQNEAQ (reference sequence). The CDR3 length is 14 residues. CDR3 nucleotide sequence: TGTGCCAGCAGCTTTTTCCCGGGCGGGCCTGAAGCTTTCTTT. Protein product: CASSFFPGGPEAFF.

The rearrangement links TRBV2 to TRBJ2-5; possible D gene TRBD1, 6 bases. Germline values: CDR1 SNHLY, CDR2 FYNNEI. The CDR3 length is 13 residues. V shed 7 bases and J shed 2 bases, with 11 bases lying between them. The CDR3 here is CASIGQRQETQYF. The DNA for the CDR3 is TGTGCCAGCATTGGACAGAGACAAGAGACCCAGTACTTC.

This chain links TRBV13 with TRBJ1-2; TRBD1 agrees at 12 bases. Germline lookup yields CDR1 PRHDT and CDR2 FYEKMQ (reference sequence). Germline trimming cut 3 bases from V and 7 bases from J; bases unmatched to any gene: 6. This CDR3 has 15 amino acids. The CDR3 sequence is CASSFPGQGAIGYTF. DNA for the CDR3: TGTGCCAGCAGCTTTCCGGGACAGGGGGCTATTGGCTACACCTTC.

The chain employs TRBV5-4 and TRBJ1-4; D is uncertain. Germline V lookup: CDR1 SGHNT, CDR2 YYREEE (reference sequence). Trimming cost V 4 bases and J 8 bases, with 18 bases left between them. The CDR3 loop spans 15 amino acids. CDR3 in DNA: TGTGCCAGCAGCAGGGAGTTGGGGTACGCCGAAAAACTGTTTTTT. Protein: CASSRELGYAEKLFF.

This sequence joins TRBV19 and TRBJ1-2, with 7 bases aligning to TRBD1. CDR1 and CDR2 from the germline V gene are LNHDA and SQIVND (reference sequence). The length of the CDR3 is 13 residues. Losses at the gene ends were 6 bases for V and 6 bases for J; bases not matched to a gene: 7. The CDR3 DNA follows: TGTGCCAGTAGACAGTGGCAGGGGGATGGCTACACCTTC. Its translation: CASRQWQGDGYTF.

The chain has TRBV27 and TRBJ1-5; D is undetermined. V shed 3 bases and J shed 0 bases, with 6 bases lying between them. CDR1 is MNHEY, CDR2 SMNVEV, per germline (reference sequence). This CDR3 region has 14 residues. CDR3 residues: CASSLMASNQPQHF. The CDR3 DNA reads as TGTGCCAGCAGTTTGATGGCTAGCAATCAGCCCCAGCATTTT.

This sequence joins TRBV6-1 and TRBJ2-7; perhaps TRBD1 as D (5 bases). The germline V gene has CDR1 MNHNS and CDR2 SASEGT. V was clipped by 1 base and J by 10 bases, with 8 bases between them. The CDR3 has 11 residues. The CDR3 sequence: CASSEGGAQYV. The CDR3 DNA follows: TGTGCCAGCAGTGAAGGTGGGGCTCAGTACGTC.

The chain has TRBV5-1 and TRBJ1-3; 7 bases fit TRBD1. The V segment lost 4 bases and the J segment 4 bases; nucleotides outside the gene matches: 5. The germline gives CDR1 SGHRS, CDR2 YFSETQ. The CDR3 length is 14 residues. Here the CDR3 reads CASSPGTAGNTIYF. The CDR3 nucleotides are TGCGCCAGCAGCCCCGGGACAGCCGGAAACACCATATATTTT.

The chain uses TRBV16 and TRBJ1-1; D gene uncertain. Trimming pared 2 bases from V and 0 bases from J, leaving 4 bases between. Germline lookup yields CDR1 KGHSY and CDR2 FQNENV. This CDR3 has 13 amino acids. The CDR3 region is CASSQTMNTEAFF. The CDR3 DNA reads TGTGCCAGCAGCCAAACTATGAACACTGAAGCTTTCTTT.

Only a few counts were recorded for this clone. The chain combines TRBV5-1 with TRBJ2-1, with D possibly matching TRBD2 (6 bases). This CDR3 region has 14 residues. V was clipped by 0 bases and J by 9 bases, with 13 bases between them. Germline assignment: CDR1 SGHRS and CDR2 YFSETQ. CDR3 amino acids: CASSLVTGEGEQFF. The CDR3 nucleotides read TGCGCCAGCAGCTTGGTAACGGGAGAGGGTGAGCAGTTCTTC.

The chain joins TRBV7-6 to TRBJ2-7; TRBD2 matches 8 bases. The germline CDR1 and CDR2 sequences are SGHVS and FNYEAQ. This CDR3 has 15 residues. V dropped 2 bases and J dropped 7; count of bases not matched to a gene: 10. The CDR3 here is CASSLTPLAVGEQYF. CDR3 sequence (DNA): TGTGCCAGCAGCTTAACCCCACTAGCGGTGGGAGAGCAGTACTTC.

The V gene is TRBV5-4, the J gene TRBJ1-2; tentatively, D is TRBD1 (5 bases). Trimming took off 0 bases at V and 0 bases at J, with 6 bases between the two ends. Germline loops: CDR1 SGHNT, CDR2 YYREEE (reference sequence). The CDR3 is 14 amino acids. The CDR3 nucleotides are TGTGCCAGCAGCTTGGCAGGGTCTAACTATGGCTACACCTTC. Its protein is CASSLAGSNYGYTF.

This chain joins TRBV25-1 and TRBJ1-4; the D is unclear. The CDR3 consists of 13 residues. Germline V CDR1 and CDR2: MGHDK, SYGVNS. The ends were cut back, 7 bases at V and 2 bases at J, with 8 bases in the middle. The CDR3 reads CASTGMTNEKLFF. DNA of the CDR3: TGTGCCAGCACGGGAATGACTAATGAAAAACTGTTTTTT.

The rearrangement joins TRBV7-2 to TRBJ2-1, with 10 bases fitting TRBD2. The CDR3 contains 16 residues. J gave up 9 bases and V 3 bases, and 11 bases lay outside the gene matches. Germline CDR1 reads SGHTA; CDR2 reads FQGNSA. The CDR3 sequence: CASSFPLAGAIPEQFF. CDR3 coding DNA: TGTGCCAGCAGCTTCCCGCTAGCGGGAGCAATCCCTGAGCAGTTCTTC.

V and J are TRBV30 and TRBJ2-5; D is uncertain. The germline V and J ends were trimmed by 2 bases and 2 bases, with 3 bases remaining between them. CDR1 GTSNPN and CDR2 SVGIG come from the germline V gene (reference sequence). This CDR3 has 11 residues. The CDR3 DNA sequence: TGTGCCTGGAGTCTACAAGAGACCCAGTACTTC. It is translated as CAWSLQETQYF. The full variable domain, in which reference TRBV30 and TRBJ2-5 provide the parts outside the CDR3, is SQTIHQWPATLVQPVGSPLSLECTVEGTSNPNLYWYRQAAGRGLQLLFYSVGIGQISSEVPQNLSASRPQDRQFILSSKKLLLSDSGFYLCAWSLQETQYFGPGTRLLVL.

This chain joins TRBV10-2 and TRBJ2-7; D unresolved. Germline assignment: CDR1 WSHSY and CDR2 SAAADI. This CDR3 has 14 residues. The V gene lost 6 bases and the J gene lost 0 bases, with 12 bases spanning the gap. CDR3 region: CASREQFGSYEQYV. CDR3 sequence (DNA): TGCGCCAGCAGGGAACAGTTTGGCTCCTACGAGCAGTACGTC.

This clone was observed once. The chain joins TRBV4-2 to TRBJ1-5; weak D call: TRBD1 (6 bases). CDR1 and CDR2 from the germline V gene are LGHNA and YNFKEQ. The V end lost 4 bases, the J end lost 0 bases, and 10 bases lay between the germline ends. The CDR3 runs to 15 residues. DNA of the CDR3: TGTGCCAGCAGCCCAGGGGTTAATAGCAATCAGCCCCAGCATTTT. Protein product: CASSPGVNSNQPQHF.

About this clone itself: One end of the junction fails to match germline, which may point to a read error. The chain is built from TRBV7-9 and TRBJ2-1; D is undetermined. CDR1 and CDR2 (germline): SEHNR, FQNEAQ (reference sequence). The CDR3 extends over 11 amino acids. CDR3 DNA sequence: TGTTCCAGCAGCTTAATGCGGGAGCAGTTCTTC. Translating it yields CSSSLMREQFF.

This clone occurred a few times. The CDR3 spells CASSSMSSGSADTQYF. DNA of the CDR3: TGTGCCAGCAGCTCGATGTCTAGCGGGAGTGCGGATACGCAGTATTTT. The chain carries TRBV7-3 and TRBJ2-3; 10 bases align to TRBD2. Trimming cost V 4 bases and J 6 bases; bases outside gene matches: 10. The CDR3 length is 16 residues. Germline V gene data show CDR1 as SGHTA and CDR2 as FQGTGA.

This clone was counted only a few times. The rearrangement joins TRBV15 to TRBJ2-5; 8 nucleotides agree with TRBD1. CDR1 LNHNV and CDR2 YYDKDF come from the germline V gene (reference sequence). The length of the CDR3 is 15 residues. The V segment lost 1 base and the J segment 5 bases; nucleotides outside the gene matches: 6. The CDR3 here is CATSRVQGAVETQYF. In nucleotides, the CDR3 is TGTGCCACCAGCAGAGTTCAGGGGGCCGTGGAGACCCAGTACTTC.

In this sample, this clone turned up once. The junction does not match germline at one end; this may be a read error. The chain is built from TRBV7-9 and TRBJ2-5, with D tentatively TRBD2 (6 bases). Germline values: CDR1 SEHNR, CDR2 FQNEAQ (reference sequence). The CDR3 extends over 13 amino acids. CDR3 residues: CSSSSGVLETQYF. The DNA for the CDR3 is TGTTCCAGCAGCTCGGGGGTCCTAGAGACCCAGTACTTC.

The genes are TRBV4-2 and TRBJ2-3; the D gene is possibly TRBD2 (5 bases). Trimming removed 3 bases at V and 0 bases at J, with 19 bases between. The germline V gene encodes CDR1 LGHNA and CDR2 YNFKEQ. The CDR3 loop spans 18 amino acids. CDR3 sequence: CASSQYGGGSPSTDTQYF. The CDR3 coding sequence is TGTGCCAGCAGCCAGTATGGAGGAGGTAGTCCTAGCACAGATACGCAGTATTTT.

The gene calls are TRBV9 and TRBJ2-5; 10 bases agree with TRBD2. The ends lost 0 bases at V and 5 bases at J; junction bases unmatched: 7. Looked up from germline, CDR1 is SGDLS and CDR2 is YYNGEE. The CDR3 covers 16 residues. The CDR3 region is CASSVEVAGGWETQYF. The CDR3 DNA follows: TGTGCCAGCAGCGTAGAGGTAGCGGGAGGATGGGAGACCCAGTACTTC. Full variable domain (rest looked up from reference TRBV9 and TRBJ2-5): DSGVTQTPKHLITATGQRVTLRCSPRSGDLSVYWYQQSLDQGLQFLIQYYNGEERAKGNILERFSAQQFPDLHSELNLSSLELGDSALYFCASSVEVAGGWETQYFGPGTRLLVL.

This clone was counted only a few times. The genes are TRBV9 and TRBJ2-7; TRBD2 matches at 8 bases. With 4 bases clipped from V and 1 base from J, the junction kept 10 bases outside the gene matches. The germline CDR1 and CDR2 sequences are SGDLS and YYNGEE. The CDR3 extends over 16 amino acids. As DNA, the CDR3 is TGTGCCAGCAGCCCAGGCGTGCGGGAGGTTTCCTACGAGCAGTACTTC. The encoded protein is CASSPGVREVSYEQYF. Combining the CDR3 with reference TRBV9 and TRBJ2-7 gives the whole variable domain DSGVTQTPKHLITATGQRVTLRCSPRSGDLSVYWYQQSLDQGLQFLIQYYNGEERAKGNILERFSAQQFPDLHSELNLSSLELGDSALYFCASSPGVREVSYEQYFGPGTRLTVT.

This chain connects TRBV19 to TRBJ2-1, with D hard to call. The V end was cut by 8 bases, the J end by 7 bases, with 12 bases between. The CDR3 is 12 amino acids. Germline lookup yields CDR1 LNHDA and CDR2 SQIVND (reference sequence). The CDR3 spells CASALGPNEQFF. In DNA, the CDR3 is TGTGCCAGTGCCTTGGGCCCTAATGAGCAGTTCTTC.